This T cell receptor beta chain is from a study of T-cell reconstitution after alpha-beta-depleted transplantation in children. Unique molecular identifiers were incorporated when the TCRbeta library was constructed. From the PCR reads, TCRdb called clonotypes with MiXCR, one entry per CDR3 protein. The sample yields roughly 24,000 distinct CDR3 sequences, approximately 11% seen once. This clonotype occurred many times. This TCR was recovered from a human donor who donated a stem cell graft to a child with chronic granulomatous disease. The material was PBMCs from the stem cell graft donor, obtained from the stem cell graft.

CDR3 DNA sequence: TGCAGCGTTGTACGTACAGAAAAAGGGAATGAGCAGTTCTTC. This sequence encodes CSVVRTEKGNEQFF. The V gene is TRBV29-1, the J gene TRBJ2-1; D gene uncertain. Deletions cut 4 bases from V and 7 bases from J, with 17 bases between. The CDR3 spans 14 residues. CDR1 is SQVTM and CDR2 is ANQGSEA in the germline V gene.